This TCR beta chain was recovered during a study of T cells and copy number aberrations in small-cell lung cancer. All donors had upfront surgery without preoperative chemotherapy, radiotherapy or any immunotherapy. Study findings and constraints: Between about 79.9-97.7% of clones were confined to one tumor region. All specimens were formalin-fixed paraffin-embedded tissue, prone to sequencing artifacts.

Only in-frame clones appear in the TCRdb table, and some are missing; sequencing was by immunoSEQ multiplex PCR. Here the sample spans more than 5,000 clones, 76% being singletons. CDR3 length: 16 residues. The V and J ends lost 6 bases and 0 bases, in that order; junction bases with no gene match: 8. Germline CDR1 reads MNHEY; CDR2 reads SMNVEV (reference sequence). Details on this clone: What it recognizes is unknown.

Sample: tumor tissue. This TCR was sampled from a man aged 50 or older with small cell lung cancer. The rearrangement joins TRBV27 to TRBJ1-5; 7 bases align to TRBD1. The CDR3, as DNA: TGTGCCAGCAGGGCAGGGGGAATTTATAGCAATCAGCCCCAGCATTTT. Protein sequence: CASRAGGIYSNQPQHF.